This TCR beta chain was observed in a study of T cells in Graves' hyperthyroidism and ophthalmopathy. For the study at large: Blood was drawn when the patient was first diagnosed and still untreated.

Regions amplified from RNA transcripts were the TCR beta CDR3 regions. RT-PCR in the first round (using the HTBI primer set) targeted the TCR CDR3. One entry per CDR3 protein results from TCRdb running MiXCR on the multiplex PCR reads. The table records nearly 750,000 distinct CDR3 sequences, around 40% of them present only once. The origin of this receptor is a woman in her 40s with Graves' hyperthyroidism. Sequenced material: blood.

The CDR3 is CASTSTAAPTNEKLFF. CDR3 sequence (DNA): TGTGCCAGCACATCGACAGCCGCGCCAACTAATGAAAAACTGTTTTTT. The gene calls are TRBV6-5 and TRBJ1-4; D perhaps matches TRBD1 (5 bases). The CDR3 extends over 16 amino acids. Trimming left V 7 bases short and J 0 bases short, with 15 bases between. Germline V gene data show CDR1 as MNHEY and CDR2 as SVGAGI.